In this sample, the clone carrying this T cell receptor beta chain turned up a few times. TCRdb re-analysed the RT-PCR reads in MiXCR, keeping a single row per CDR3 protein. The sample lists 800,000 to 1,000,000 distinct CDR3 sequences, around 20% occurring once. This sample is part of a study of response to subunit inactivated influenza vaccine. The sequence was obtained from a man in his fifties or sixties who received an inactivated influenza vaccine. Sequencing used PBMCs from blood, obtained more than 4 days after vaccination.

Here the CDR3 DNA reads TGCGCCAGCAGCCAAACTTTTGATCTAGATACGCAGTATTTT. Its translation: CASSQTFDLDTQYF. This sequence joins TRBV4-3 and TRBJ2-3; D is ambiguous. The germline gives CDR1 LGHNA, CDR2 YSLEER. The CDR3 loop spans 14 amino acids. V was pared by 2 bases and J by 5 bases, with 11 bases between.